This record covers a single T cell receptor (beta chain). Its antigen remains unknown. The data were taken from a study of cytomegalovirus exposure and HLA in healthy donors. Regarding the study as a whole: HLA restriction was apparent for most CMV-associated TCR beta chains in a later analysis.

Trimming took 3 bases from V and 7 from J; bases not matched to a gene: 8. In germline, CDR1 is SEHNR, CDR2 FQNEAQ (reference sequence). This CDR3 is 14 amino acids long. In the PCR, 60 Vbeta and 13 Jbeta primers were used. Study processing details: It was a later analysis that counted about 80 million unique TCR beta chains, of which approximately 11 million were shared. This table comes from immunoSEQ multiplex PCR, and its TCRdb copy is limited to in-frame clones, with some not included. That table supplies the V and J calls and clone size; D and trimming were determined from the DNA. The data show fewer than 85,000 clones, with 60% to 85% seen just once and over 4.5% held by the top ten.

This chain links TRBV7-9 with TRBJ1-2, with 7 nucleotides matching TRBD1. The sequencing sample was made of PBMCs. This sequence originates from a man in his late teens or twenties in good health and CMV-seropositive. CDR3 residues: CASSFPDRVGGYTF. The CDR3 coding sequence is TGTGCCAGCAGCTTCCCAGACAGGGTCGGTGGCTACACCTTC.